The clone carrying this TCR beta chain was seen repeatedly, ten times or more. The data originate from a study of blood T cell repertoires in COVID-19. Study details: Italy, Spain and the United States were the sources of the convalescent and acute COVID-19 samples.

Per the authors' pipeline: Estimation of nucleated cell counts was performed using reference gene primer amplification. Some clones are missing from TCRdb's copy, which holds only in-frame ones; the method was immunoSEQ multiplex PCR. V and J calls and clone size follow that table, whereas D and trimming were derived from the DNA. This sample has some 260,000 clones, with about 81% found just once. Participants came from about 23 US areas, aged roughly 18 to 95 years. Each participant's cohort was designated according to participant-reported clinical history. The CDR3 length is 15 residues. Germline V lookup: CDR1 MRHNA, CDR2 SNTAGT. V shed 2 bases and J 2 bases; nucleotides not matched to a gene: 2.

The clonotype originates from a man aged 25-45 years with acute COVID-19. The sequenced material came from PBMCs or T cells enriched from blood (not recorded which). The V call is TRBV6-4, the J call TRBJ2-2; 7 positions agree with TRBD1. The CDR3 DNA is TGTGCCAGCAGTGACGGGGACAGAAACACCGGGGAGCTGTTTTTT. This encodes CASSDGDRNTGELFF.